What follows are 22 T cell receptor beta chains derived from one specimen sequenced in a study of blood T cell repertoires in COVID-19. The data were produced by immunoSEQ multiplex PCR, yet TCRdb's version contains in-frame clones alone and is incomplete. The sample includes around 470,000 clones, roughly 89% of them seen just once. Sequencing was performed on peripheral blood. Source of these receptors: a man between 18 and 29 years old with COVID-19, enrolled during active disease.

The V gene is TRBV19, the J gene TRBJ1-2, with D possibly being TRBD1 (5 bases). V was trimmed by 6 bases and J by 0 bases, leaving 11 bases between them. The germline V gene has CDR1 LNHDA and CDR2 SQIVND (reference sequence). This CDR3 has 14 residues. CDR3 region: CASRVAGSNYGYTF. The CDR3 coding sequence is TGTGCCAGTAGGGTGGCAGGGTCTAACTATGGCTACACCTTC. The variable domain in full, completed from reference TRBV19 and TRBJ1-2, reads DGGITQSPKYLFRKEGQNVTLSCEQNLNHDAMYWYRQDPGQGLRLIYYSQIVNDFQKGDIAEGYSVSREKKESFPLTVTSAQKNPTAFYLCASRVAGSNYGYTFGSGTRLTVV.

This sequence joins TRBV30 and TRBJ1-3; no clear D. V was cut by 8 bases and J by 2 bases, with 13 bases left in between. CDR3 size: 13 residues. In germline, CDR1 is GTSNPN, CDR2 SVGIG (reference sequence). The chain's CDR3 is CAADHGAGNTIYF. The CDR3 bases are TGTGCCGCGGACCACGGGGCTGGAAACACCATATATTTT.

The rearrangement joins TRBV6-1 to TRBJ2-5; D perhaps matches TRBD1 (6 bases). V was shortened by 3 bases and J by 5 bases, with 16 bases between the two germline ends. Germline-derived CDR1 and CDR2 are MNHNS and SASEGT. CDR3 size: 15 residues. The CDR3 sequence: CASSDKGTGWETQYF. The CDR3 DNA sequence: TGTGCCAGCAGTGACAAGGGAACAGGGTGGGAGACCCAGTACTTC.

In this sample, this clone turned up a few times. The J gene is TRBJ1-6, the V gene TRBV10-1; D uncertain. V was trimmed by 6 bases and J by 7 bases, leaving 10 bases between them. Germline loops: CDR1 WNHNN, CDR2 SYGVQD (reference sequence). The CDR3 contains 13 residues. CDR3: CASSADGNSPLHF. The DNA of the CDR3 is TGCGCCAGCAGCGCTGACGGGAATTCACCCCTCCACTTT.

This chain uses TRBV3-1 (or the pseudogene TRBV3-2) with TRBJ2-1; perhaps TRBD2 as D (5 bases). V gave up 3 bases and J gave up 2 bases, with 8 bases separating them. The CDR3 has 14 residues. Germline V CDR1 and CDR2: LGHDT, YNNKEL (reference sequence). The CDR3 loop is CASSQRATYNEQFF. The CDR3 region has the DNA TGTGCCAGCAGCCAGCGGGCGACCTACAATGAGCAGTTCTTC.

The rearrangement joins TRBV5-1 to TRBJ2-7, with 7 bases lining up with TRBD2. Germline lookup yields CDR1 SGHRS and CDR2 YFSETQ. The ends lost 4 bases at V and 4 bases at J; junction bases unmatched: 11. The CDR3 sequence is 15 residues long. The CDR3 nucleotides are TGCGCCAGCAGCCCCTGGGGGGGTCGGAGTTACGAGCAGTACTTC. Translation: CASSPWGGRSYEQYF.

The gene calls are TRBV19 and TRBJ2-2; the match to TRBD2 covers 12 bases. The CDR3 is made up of 17 amino acids. The germline V gene has CDR1 LNHDA and CDR2 SQIVND (reference sequence). V shed 3 bases and J 5 bases; nucleotides not matched to a gene: 7. CDR3 loop: CASSIRLAGVETGELFF. The CDR3, as DNA: TGTGCCAGTAGTATCAGACTAGCGGGAGTGGAAACCGGGGAGCTGTTTTTT.

V gene TRBV9 combines with J gene TRBJ2-2; D may be TRBD1 (6 bases). The V gene's germline CDR1 is SGDLS and CDR2 YYNGEE. This CDR3 is built from 15 residues. Trimming stripped 2 bases from V and 0 bases from J, with 8 bases between. This CDR3 reads CASSVSGANTGELFF. In DNA form, the CDR3 reads TGTGCCAGCAGCGTTTCAGGGGCGAACACCGGGGAGCTGTTTTTT.

The chain has TRBV5-1 and TRBJ2-5; perhaps TRBD1 as D (6 bases). This CDR3 has 13 residues. V lost 4 bases and J 2 bases, leaving 9 bases between the germline ends. CDR1 and CDR2 from the germline V gene are SGHRS and YFSETQ. The CDR3 reads CASSPQGQETQYF. CDR3 DNA: TGCGCCAGCAGCCCCCAGGGGCAAGAGACCCAGTACTTC.

The V and J genes are TRBV6-4 and TRBJ2-2; a weak D match, TRBD2 (5 bases). Germline assignment: CDR1 MRHNA and CDR2 SNTAGT. Trimming took 6 bases from V and 0 from J, leaving 14 bases between them. CDR3 size: 16 residues. The CDR3 is CASRKKEVANTGELFF. CDR3 DNA: TGTGCCAGCAGGAAGAAGGAGGTCGCGAACACCGGGGAGCTGTTTTTT.

The rearrangement joins TRBV7-9 to TRBJ2-7, with 10 bases identical to TRBD2. The V gene's germline CDR1 is SEHNR and CDR2 FQNEAQ (reference sequence). CDR3 length: 15 residues. With V trimmed by 5 bases and J by 4 bases, 8 bases remained unmatched. The CDR3 nucleotides read TGTGCCAGCAGCCCAATTGGACTAGCGGAATACGAGCAGTACTTC. This codes for CASSPIGLAEYEQYF.

In the case of this clone: A much larger clone lies one base from this, so it may be a read error. DNA for the CDR3: TGTGCCAGCAGTTGGGACAGACAAGAGACCCAGTACTTC. Translation: CASSWDRQETQYF. The chain combines TRBV2 with TRBJ2-5, with TRBD1 identical over 7 bases. The CDR3 runs 13 residues. CDR1 is SNHLY and CDR2 is FYNNEI in the germline V gene. The V and J ends lost 5 bases and 2 bases, in that order; junction bases with no gene match: 2.

The chain joins TRBV6-5 to TRBJ2-3, with D perhaps matching TRBD2 (5 bases). V lost 6 bases to trimming and J lost 2 bases, with 12 bases between them. This CDR3 has 14 amino acids. Germline V CDR1 and CDR2: MNHEY, SVGAGI. Here the CDR3 reads CASRVDYNTDTQYF. The CDR3 DNA reads as TGTGCCAGCAGAGTAGACTACAACACAGATACGCAGTATTTT.

This rearrangement joins TRBV10-3 to TRBJ2-7, with no clear D. CDR1 ENHRY and CDR2 SYGVKD come from the germline V gene. The germline V and J ends were trimmed by 10 bases and 0 bases, with 13 bases remaining between them. CDR3 length equals 13 residues. CDR3 sequence reads: CANLDCCSYEQYF. CDR3 DNA sequence: TGTGCCAACCTCGACTGTTGCTCCTACGAGCAGTACTTC.

The chain joins TRBV28 to TRBJ2-3, with TRBD1 matching 7 bases. Germline V gene lookup returns CDR1 MDHEN and CDR2 SYDVKM. The CDR3 length is 17 residues. Trimming took 6 bases from V and 1 from J; bases not matched to a gene: 13. The CDR3 bases are TGTGCCAGCAGACACCAGAGGGGGCTAGGGGGCACAGATACGCAGTATTTT. Encoded protein: CASRHQRGLGGTDTQYF. Based on the CDR3 plus reference TRBV28 and TRBJ2-3, the full variable domain is DVKVTQSSRYLVKRTGEKVFLECVQDMDHENMFWYRQDPGLGLRLIYFSYDVKMKEKGDIPEGYSVSREKKERFSLILESASTNQTSMYLCASRHQRGLGGTDTQYFGPGTRLTVL.

The gene calls are TRBV7-8 and TRBJ2-7, with D possibly TRBD1 on 5 matching bases. V lost 2 bases, J lost 4 bases, and 15 bases lay in between. The CDR3 is 15 residues long. Germline CDR1 and CDR2: SGHVS and FQNEAQ. The CDR3 reads CASSLRSEGQYEQYF. In DNA form, the CDR3 reads TGTGCCAGCAGCTTAAGGTCTGAAGGACAATACGAGCAGTACTTC.

The gene calls are TRBV5-1 and TRBJ1-2; 8 positions match TRBD1. Germline trimming cut 2 bases from V and 6 bases from J; bases unmatched to any gene: 3. CDR1 and CDR2 (germline): SGHRS, YFSETQ. The CDR3 loop spans 13 amino acids. This chain's CDR3 is CASSFQGQDGYTF. Written as DNA, the CDR3 is TGCGCCAGCAGCTTCCAGGGACAGGATGGCTACACCTTC.

This chain connects TRBV5-4 to TRBJ2-3; 14 nucleotides line up with TRBD2. Germline V lookup: CDR1 SGHNT, CDR2 YYREEE (reference sequence). Losses at the gene ends were 5 bases for V and 0 bases for J; bases not matched to a gene: 11. The CDR3 runs 19 residues. The chain's CDR3 is CASRFGSGLAGGSTDTQYF. For the CDR3, the DNA is TGTGCCAGCAGATTTGGGAGCGGACTAGCGGGGGGAAGCACAGATACGCAGTATTTT.

This chain joins TRBV6-5 and TRBJ1-1; 9 bases line up with TRBD1. The CDR3 contains 14 residues. The trim removed 6 bases at V and 5 bases at J, leaving 7 bases unmatched. Looked up from germline, CDR1 is MNHEY and CDR2 is SVGAGI. CDR3 DNA: TGTGCCAGCAGGCCGACAGGGGGAAATACTGAAGCTTTCTTT. This codes for CASRPTGGNTEAFF.

The chain couples TRBV15 to TRBJ1-1; no clear D. CDR1 and CDR2 from the germline V gene are LNHNV and YYDKDF (reference sequence). With 1 base removed from V and 7 bases from J, the gap between germline ends came to 13 bases. CDR3 length equals 14 residues. CDR3 bases: TGTGCCACCAGCAGAGCGAGTCCTCACCTTGAAGCTTTCTTT. Translating it yields CATSRASPHLEAFF.

The gene calls are TRBV7-8 and TRBJ2-2; possible D gene TRBD1, 6 bases. Trimming took 10 bases from V and 0 from J, leaving 15 bases between them. The CDR3 has 15 amino acids. CDR1 is SGHVS, CDR2 FQNEAQ, per germline. The CDR3 here is CATETGHSNTGELFF. CDR3 DNA sequence: TGTGCCACCGAGACGGGACACTCGAACACCGGGGAGCTGTTTTTT. Looking up the rest from reference TRBV7-8 and TRBJ2-2 gives the full variable domain: GAGVSQSPRYKVAKRGQDVALRCDPISGHVSLFWYQQALGQGPEFLTYFQNEAQLDKSGLPSDRFFAERPEGSVSTLKIQRTQQEDSAVYLCATETGHSNTGELFFGEGSRLTVL.

V usage is TRBV28 and J usage is TRBJ1-5; 8 bases align to TRBD1. Germline CDR1 and CDR2: MDHEN and SYDVKM. The CDR3 loop spans 13 amino acids. Trimming removed 6 bases from V and 4 bases from J; junction bases left unmatched: 2. CDR3 coding DNA: TGTGCCAGCAGCCGGGACAGGAATCAGCCCCAGCATTTT. It specifies CASSRDRNQPQHF.